This T cell receptor beta chain was captured in a study of beta chain features in type 1 diabetes. Findings and limits, study-wide: VDJ junctions in type 1 diabetes patients carried more deletions and fewer insertions. An over-representation of cells with high TCR expression could result from cDNA sequencing.

Of note for this clone: Its antigen is unknown.

All of the isolated RNA was reverse transcribed, so expressed TCRB transcripts were sequenced. Only in-frame clones appear in the TCRdb table, and some are missing; sequencing was by immunoSEQ multiplex PCR. The top ten hold 0.02% to 0.03% of the sample, which has about 930,000 clones, about a sixth seen once. Trimming cost V 10 bases and J 2 bases; bases outside gene matches: 3. Germline V gene data show CDR1 as MNHEY and CDR2 as SMNVEV (reference sequence). This CDR3 spans 13 amino acids. The chain recombines TRBV27 with TRBJ1-2, with TRBD1 matching 11 bases. Sample: naive CD4+ T cells from blood. This sequence originates from a woman aged 18 to 35 in good health. The CDR3 sequence is CATGTGGNYGYTF. In DNA, the CDR3 is TGTGCCACTGGGACAGGGGGAAACTATGGCTACACCTTC.